This T cell receptor (beta chain) was captured in a study of identifying expanded T cells in peripheral blood. Points from the study as a whole: Clone count variance between roughly 2-week samples rose with total template count.

Germline V gene sequence: CDR1 SGHRS, CDR2 YFSETQ. Trimming shortened V by 4 bases and J by 0 bases, and 17 bases separated the two germline ends. The CDR3 has 16 amino acids. The repertoire was sequenced with immunoSEQ multiplex PCR; TCRdb's copy has only in-frame clones and lacks some. The table has about 100,000 clones, around 85% seen once; the top ten hold approximately 17%. This clone was seen once. Its antigen is as yet unknown. During the collection period, no donor immune events like infections were recorded. Sample: blood. The gene calls are TRBV5-1 and TRBJ2-7; D might be TRBD2 (6 bases). The sequence was collected from a person between 18 and 75 years old in good health. The CDR3, as DNA: TGCGCCAGCAGCCTCCTACCGGGACTTCTCTCCTACGAGCAGTACTTC. Amino acid sequence: CASSLLPGLLSYEQYF.